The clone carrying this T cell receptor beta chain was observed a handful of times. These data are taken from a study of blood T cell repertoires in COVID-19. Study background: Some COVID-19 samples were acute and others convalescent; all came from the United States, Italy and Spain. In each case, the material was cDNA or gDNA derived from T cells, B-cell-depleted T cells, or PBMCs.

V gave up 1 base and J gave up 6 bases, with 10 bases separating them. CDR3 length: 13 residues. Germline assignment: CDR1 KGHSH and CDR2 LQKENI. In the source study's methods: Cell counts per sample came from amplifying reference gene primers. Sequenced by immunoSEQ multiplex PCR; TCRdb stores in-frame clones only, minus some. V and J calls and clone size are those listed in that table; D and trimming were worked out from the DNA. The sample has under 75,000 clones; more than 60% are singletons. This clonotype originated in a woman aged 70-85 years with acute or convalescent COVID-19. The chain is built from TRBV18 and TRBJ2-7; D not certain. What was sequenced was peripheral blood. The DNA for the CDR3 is TGTGCCAGCTCACCACTGGAGTCGGCCGAGCAGTACTTC. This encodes CASSPLESAEQYF.